The source of this T cell receptor (beta chain) is a study of blood T cell repertoires in COVID-19. In the authors' workflow: Amplification from reference gene primers served as the basis for estimated nucleated cell counts. Measured with immunoSEQ multiplex PCR; TCRdb has only the in-frame clones, and not every one. V and J calls and clone size are given by that table; D and trimming were obtained from the DNA. The data hold roughly 97,000 clones, with 70% to 85% observed a single time. Germline assignment: CDR1 SGHDN and CDR2 FVKESK. This CDR3 has 13 amino acids. V trimming: 5 bases; J trimming: 12 bases; junction bases outside the gene matches: 12.

The origin of this receptor is a man between 70 and 80 years old with acute or convalescent COVID-19. Material: peripheral blood. The chain employs TRBV14 and TRBJ1-2, with 7 bases identical to TRBD1. CDR3 protein: CASSTGQLQRHTF. CDR3 nucleotides: TGTGCCAGCAGCACGGGACAGCTCCAAAGGCACACCTTC.